Listed below are T cell receptor beta chains from one sample, sequenced in a study of blood T cell repertoires in COVID-19. Sequencing used immunoSEQ multiplex PCR; TCRdb keeps in-frame clones, though not all of them. The sample carries about 200,000 clones, 84% recorded once. The source material was peripheral blood. These receptors all come from a woman aged 80 or older with COVID-19, enrolled during active disease. The CDR3 runs from the conserved cysteine through the conserved F or W. Fields, in order: D gene, V gene, clone size, CDR3 length, J gene, CDR3 protein, CDR3 DNA. The D gene is left open where the match is weak. Clone size is shown for a subset of rows, as once, few, many or a class of expanded clone.

D: -; V: TRBV5-1; size: -; length: 13; J: TRBJ2-2; CDR3: CASADTSTGELFF; DNA: TGCGCCAGCGCGGACACGTCGACCGGGGAGCTGTTTTTT
D: -; V: TRBV7-2; size: few; length: 12; J: TRBJ2-5; CDR3: CASSRYQETQYF; DNA: TGTGCCAGCTCCCGGTACCAAGAGACCCAGTACTTC
D: TRBD1; V: TRBV10-3; size: once; length: 15; J: TRBJ2-7; CDR3: CAISEPNRGLNEQYF; DNA: TGTGCCATCAGTGAGCCAAACAGGGGATTGAACGAGCAGTACTTC
D: TRBD2; V: TRBV7-2; size: -; length: 19; J: TRBJ2-1; CDR3: CASSLVATSGGSSYNEQFF; DNA: TGTGCCAGCAGCTTAGTCGCTACTAGCGGGGGGAGCTCCTACAATGAGCAGTTCTTC
D: TRBD2; V: TRBV10-3; size: -; length: 19; J: TRBJ2-1; CDR3: CAISEYFRTSGGADNEQFF; DNA: TGTGCCATCAGTGAGTACTTTCGGACTAGCGGGGGGGCAGACAATGAGCAGTTCTTC
D: TRBD1; V: TRBV5-1; size: -; length: 14; J: TRBJ2-2; CDR3: CASSPIQGPGELFF; DNA: TGCGCCAGCAGCCCCATACAGGGGCCCGGGGAGCTGTTTTTT
D: TRBD1; V: TRBV27; size: -; length: 15; J: TRBJ2-1; CDR3: CASTLRTGAIHEQFF; DNA: TGTGCCAGCACCCTGAGGACAGGGGCGATCCATGAGCAGTTCTTC
D: -; V: TRBV4-2; size: -; length: 14; J: TRBJ1-4; CDR3: CASSQGGSGEKLFF; DNA: TGTGCCAGCAGCCAAGGGGGCAGTGGTGAAAAACTGTTTTTT
D: -; V: TRBV6-5; size: -; length: 14; J: TRBJ1-5; CDR3: CASSRDENWWPQHF; DNA: TGTGCCAGCAGTCGCGATGAAAATTGGTGGCCCCAGCATTTT
D: -; V: TRBV10-1; size: once; length: 13; J: TRBJ2-1; CDR3: CASRSADYNEQFF; DNA: TGCGCCAGCCGGTCTGCGGACTACAATGAGCAGTTCTTC
D: -; V: TRBV7-9; size: once; length: 13; J: TRBJ1-2; CDR3: CASSHRTEDGYTF; DNA: TGTGCCAGCAGCCACCGAACAGAAGATGGCTACACCTTC
D: -; V: TRBV18; size: -; length: 15; J: TRBJ1-2; CDR3: CASSPTGRNPYGYTF; DNA: TGTGCCAGCTCACCAACAGGACGGAACCCCTATGGCTACACCTTC
D: TRBD2; V: TRBV9; size: once; length: 13; J: TRBJ2-5; CDR3: CASSGLAGETQYF; DNA: TGTGCCAGCAGCGGACTAGCGGGAGAGACCCAGTACTTC
D: TRBD1; V: TRBV27; size: -; length: 16; J: TRBJ1-5; CDR3: CASSSFGTGRNQPQHF; DNA: TGTGCCAGCAGTTCATTCGGGACAGGGAGGAATCAGCCCCAGCATTTT
D: TRBD2; V: TRBV5-1; size: few; length: 15; J: TRBJ2-1; CDR3: CASSWGLAEGNEQFF; DNA: TGCGCCAGCAGCTGGGGACTAGCGGAGGGGAATGAGCAGTTCTTC
D: -; V: TRBV9; size: -; length: 16; J: TRBJ1-3; CDR3: CASSRTATNSGNTIYF; DNA: TGTGCCAGCAGCCGGACAGCTACAAACTCTGGAAACACCATATATTTT
D: TRBD2; V: TRBV5-1; size: -; length: 14; J: TRBJ2-1; CDR3: CASSSSLAGNEQFF; DNA: TGCGCCAGCAGTTCCTCTCTAGCGGGCAATGAGCAGTTCTTC
D: -; V: TRBV15; size: -; length: 15; J: TRBJ1-1; CDR3: CATSKGGVMNTEAFF; DNA: TGTGCCACCAGCAAGGGAGGGGTGATGAACACTGAAGCTTTCTTT
D: -; V: TRBV7-2; size: -; length: 11; J: TRBJ1-6; CDR3: CASSANSPLHF; DNA: TGTGCCAGCAGCGCGAATTCACCCCTCCACTTT
D: -; V: TRBV7-9; size: once; length: 14; J: TRBJ1-4; CDR3: CASSFRQDNEKLFF; DNA: TGTGCCAGCAGCTTTCGGCAGGATAATGAAAAACTGTTTTTT
D: TRBD2; V: TRBV5-6; size: once; length: 15; J: TRBJ2-7; CDR3: CASTMGVAGDYEQYF; DNA: TGTGCCAGCACAATGGGGGTAGCGGGGGACTACGAGCAGTACTTC
D: -; V: TRBV19; size: -; length: 13; J: TRBJ1-2; CDR3: CASSIGPPRGYTF; DNA: TGTGCCAGTAGTATTGGGCCGCCGCGAGGCTACACCTTC
D: TRBD1; V: TRBV2; size: once; length: 13; J: TRBJ2-7; CDR3: CASSQQGAYEQYF; DNA: TGTGCCAGCAGCCAGCAGGGGGCCTACGAGCAGTACTTC
D: -; V: TRBV19; size: few; length: 11; J: TRBJ1-1; CDR3: CASSLREQAFF; DNA: TGTGCCAGTAGTTTACGGGAACAGGCTTTCTTT
D: TRBD1; V: TRBV5-1; size: -; length: 14; J: TRBJ2-3; CDR3: CASRGTGSGDTQYF; DNA: TGCGCCAGCAGGGGGACAGGGAGTGGAGATACGCAGTATTTT
D: TRBD2; V: TRBV4-1; size: -; length: 18; J: TRBJ2-1; CDR3: CASSQVGLLADAPSEQFF; DNA: TGCGCCAGCAGCCAAGTGGGTCTACTAGCGGACGCCCCGAGTGAGCAGTTCTTC
D: TRBD2; V: TRBV3-1/TRBV3-2; size: -; length: 16; J: TRBJ2-1; CDR3: CASSHVSGRANNEQFF; DNA: TGTGCCAGCAGCCATGTTAGCGGGAGGGCCAACAATGAGCAGTTCTTC
D: -; V: TRBV28; size: -; length: 13; J: TRBJ1-2; CDR3: CASSLYGGREFAF; DNA: TGTGCCAGCAGTTTATACGGGGGGAGGGAATTCGCCTTC
D: TRBD1; V: TRBV24-1; size: few; length: 17; J: TRBJ1-5; CDR3: CATRDPGQRYSNQPQHF; DNA: TGTGCCACCAGGGACCCGGGACAGCGATATAGCAATCAGCCCCAGCATTTT
D: -; V: TRBV27; size: -; length: 13; J: TRBJ2-5; CDR3: CASSLRLGETQYF; DNA: TGTGCCAGCAGTCTGCGACTAGGAGAGACCCAGTACTTC
D: TRBD1; V: TRBV19; size: few; length: 14; J: TRBJ2-2; CDR3: CASKSDRGTGELFF; DNA: TGTGCCAGTAAATCGGACAGGGGCACCGGGGAGCTGTTTTTT
D: TRBD2; V: TRBV29-1; size: -; length: 16; J: TRBJ2-7; CDR3: CSVEGVAGTSAYEQYF; DNA: TGCAGCGTTGAAGGGGTGGCGGGGACTAGCGCCTACGAGCAGTACTTC
D: TRBD1; V: TRBV5-1; size: -; length: 15; J: TRBJ1-3; CDR3: CASSNGTASGNTIYF; DNA: TGCGCCAGCAGCAACGGGACAGCCTCTGGAAACACCATATATTTT
D: -; V: TRBV4-1; size: -; length: 14; J: TRBJ1-2; CDR3: CASSHLREGHGYTF; DNA: TGCGCCAGCAGCCATCTTCGGGAGGGGCATGGCTACACCTTC
D: TRBD2; V: TRBV5-1; size: -; length: 13; J: TRBJ2-7; CDR3: CASGLAASYEQYF; DNA: TGCGCCAGCGGGCTAGCGGCTAGCTACGAGCAGTACTTC
D: -; V: TRBV7-3; size: -; length: 13; J: TRBJ1-5; CDR3: CASSLRRGQPQHF; DNA: TGTGCCAGCAGCTTAAGGCGGGGTCAGCCCCAGCATTTT
D: -; V: TRBV29-1; size: -; length: 14; J: TRBJ2-1; CDR3: CSARADPTSNEQFF; DNA: TGCAGCGCTAGAGCGGATCCAACTTCTAATGAGCAGTTCTTC
D: TRBD1; V: TRBV3-1/TRBV3-2; size: -; length: 18; J: TRBJ1-2; CDR3: CASSQLRQGRAGSSGYTF; DNA: TGTGCCAGCAGCCAACTAAGACAGGGGAGAGCGGGATCGAGTGGCTACACCTTC
D: -; V: TRBV5-4; size: -; length: 14; J: TRBJ1-2; CDR3: CASSLGGPNYGYTF; DNA: TGTGCCAGCAGCTTAGGGGGACCCAACTATGGCTACACCTTC
D: TRBD1; V: TRBV5-5; size: once; length: 15; J: TRBJ1-2; CDR3: CASSPDGGGLRGYTF; DNA: TGTGCCAGCAGCCCCGACGGAGGGGGCTTAAGGGGCTACACCTTC
D: -; V: TRBV2; size: -; length: 11; J: TRBJ1-1; CDR3: CASTRDTEAFF; DNA: TGTGCCAGCACTCGGGACACTGAAGCTTTCTTT
D: -; V: TRBV14; size: -; length: 14; J: TRBJ2-6; CDR3: CASSHPTGANVLTF; DNA: TGTGCCAGCAGCCACCCCACTGGGGCCAACGTCCTGACTTTC
D: -; V: TRBV2; size: -; length: 15; J: TRBJ1-2; CDR3: CASSGIRGGNYGYTF; DNA: TGTGCCAGCAGTGGAATCCGGGGAGGAAACTATGGCTACACCTTC
D: -; V: TRBV6-2/TRBV6-3; size: -; length: 13; J: TRBJ1-2; CDR3: CASSSRGKGGYTF; DNA: TGTGCCAGCAGTTCGAGAGGCAAGGGGGGCTACACCTTC
D: -; V: TRBV10-1; size: -; length: 12; J: TRBJ1-1; CDR3: CASSDLDGEAFF; DNA: TGCGCCAGCAGTGATCTAGACGGGGAAGCTTTCTTT
D: -; V: TRBV3-1/TRBV3-2; size: few; length: 13; J: TRBJ1-2; CDR3: CASSQVGANGYTF; DNA: TGTGCCAGCAGCCAAGTGGGCGCTAACGGCTACACCTTC